This TCR beta chain is from a study of cytomegalovirus exposure and HLA in healthy donors. Broader study findings: Cytomegalovirus association was listed for roughly 160 TCR beta chains. There were three CMV-associated chains whose specificity for CMV antigens was confirmed in vitro. Most TCR sequences were uncommon, yet certain public TCRs appeared in many donors. The finding came from a later analysis; first-cohort TCR clusters tended to co-occur in the 120 or so validation repertoires.

This table comes from immunoSEQ multiplex PCR, and its TCRdb copy is limited to in-frame clones, with some not included. The sample consists of approximately 140,000 clones, about 90% of them appearing once. Germline CDR1 and CDR2: SGHTA and FQGNSA. This CDR3 has 16 residues. V lost 2 bases and J lost 0, with 13 bases in between. A word on this clone: Its target is unknown.

The J gene is TRBJ1-1, the V gene TRBV7-2, with D maybe TRBD1 (5 bases). The TCR comes from a woman aged 18 to 35 in good health and CMV-seropositive. Specimen: PBMCs. The CDR3 sequence: CASSLSGAGLNTEAFF. DNA for the CDR3: TGTGCCAGCAGCTTAAGTGGGGCAGGGCTGAACACTGAAGCTTTCTTT.